Sequencing of this T cell receptor beta chain was carried out in a study of blood T cell repertoires in COVID-19 (dated by TCRdb to the early 2020s). Study-wide context: Collaborator samples came from the United States, Italy and Spain and covered acute and convalescent phases of COVID-19. The repertoires were released in a freely available public database meant as a resource for research on the immune response to SARS-CoV-2. The prospective study material was composed of cDNA or gDNA derived from T cells, B-cell-depleted T cells, or PBMCs. Samples were obtained from the ongoing ImmuneRACE study (first 160 participants) and from some 1,200 subjects provided by 6 global collaborators. HLA class I and class II types, where available, came from metadata supplied by the sample provider rather than from assay-based typing. The dataset comprised deeply sampled blood TCRbeta repertoires from subjects exposed to, actively infected with, or recovered from COVID-19. Sample metadata almost always included a de-identified subject ID, COVID-19 status, age in years and sex.

Taken from the germline V gene (reference sequence), the CDR1 and CDR2 loops are LGHDT and YNNKEL. The CDR3 measures 14 amino acids from cysteine to phenylalanine. The CDR3 DNA has 42 bases and is translated from base 1. V is clipped by 1 base and J by 1 base, and the sequence between their germline boundaries is 4 bases long. This clone was seen a handful of times. Its antigen remains unidentified. No much larger clonotype is one base removed from it; base qualities were not supplied. The full study reports these points: The quantity of clinical and demographic metadata differed by source and by participant and was supplied without curation.

In the prospective study, participants were roughly 18 to 95 years old, resided in approximately 25 geographic areas of the United States, and were enrolled through a virtual design. Cohort assignment in the prospective study relied on participant-reported clinical history from a screening survey and a study questionnaire. Recovered participants in ImmuneRACE Cohort 3 were defined as having two consecutive negative NP/OP PCR tests, clearance from a healthcare professional, or resolution of symptoms. In the prospective study, whole blood, serum and a nasopharyngeal or oropharyngeal swab were collected from each participant by mobile phlebotomists. Participants in the prospective study had the option to provide additional blood draws and questionnaires over a roughly 2-month period. Before DNA extraction, prospective study blood samples were shipped either frozen or at room temperature. TCRbeta CDR3 regions were amplified from genomic DNA using the immunoSEQ Assay, a bias-controlled multiplex PCR. Processing in the source paper ran as follows. Nucleated cell counts per sample were estimated from amplification of reference gene primers within the assay. To quantify the absolute abundance of each unique TCRbeta CDR3 rearrangement, sequence reads were collapsed and filtered. For each sample, productive Simpson clonality was calculated as the square root of Simpson's diversity index across productive rearrangements. TCRdb obtained this table from immuneACCESS and retained in-frame rearrangements with V and J assigned. These tables miss some clones; where compared with another copy, unresolved V genes account for less than half of the shortfall, and the remainder is unexplained. That table is the source of V, J and clone size, and D and trimming were worked out from the DNA. This sample gives roughly 250,000 clones in total; 85% to 90% of them show up just once. Of the sample, under 2% is held by the ten largest clones.

Input material: PBMCs or T cells enriched from blood (not recorded which). The chain couples TRBV3-1 (or the pseudogene TRBV3-2) to TRBJ2-2; the D gene identity is not certain. The sequence derives from a woman aged 45-65 years who had recovered from COVID-19. The bases read TGTGCCAGCAGCCAAGCCTGGAACACCGGGGAGCTGTTTTTT. Its protein product is CASSQAWNTGELFF.